This T cell receptor beta chain was identified during a study of T cell responses to AZD1222 COVID-19 vaccine. This CDR3 region has 15 residues. Germline V gene lookup returns CDR1 MGHRA and CDR2 YSYEKL. Trimming removed 1 base from V and 5 bases from J, with 14 bases in between. Regarding this clone: Its antigen remains unidentified.

Some clones are missing from TCRdb's copy, which holds only in-frame ones; the method was immunoSEQ multiplex PCR. The profile shows approximately 56,000 clones, approximately 85% of them singletons. Study-level results: Clonal diversity was possibly underestimated, and white British individuals and females predominated among donors. Spike-specific TCR depth and breadth grew after two AZD1222 doses. Baseline serology detected seropositivity in only 5 to 7 AZD1222 recipients.

This receptor was identified in an adult in good health. V and J are TRBV4-1 and TRBJ2-5; D is ambiguous. Sequencing was performed on peripheral blood, taken on day 0 of AZD1222 vaccination. The CDR3 DNA sequence: TGCGCCAGCAGCCAAGGAGATCTGCTATTCGAGACCCAGTACTTC. Encoded protein: CASSQGDLLFETQYF.